These T cell receptor beta chains were read from a single sample in a study of blood T cell repertoires in COVID-19. Sequencing used immunoSEQ multiplex PCR; TCRdb keeps in-frame clones, though not all of them. The sample includes over 130,000 clones, roughly 80% seen only once; the top ten take roughly 15%. The sample consisted of peripheral blood. The receptor source for this set is a man between 45 and 60 years old with acute or convalescent COVID-19. Both conserved end residues are part of each CDR3. A D gene is named only where the DNA matches it firmly. Size is omitted from some rows. Given values are once, few, many or a class for expanded clones.

TRBD1,TRBJ1-5,.,TRBV19,CASTGGQGASNQPQHF,TGTGCCAGTACCGGCGGACAGGGTGCGAGCAATCAGCCCCAGCATTTT
.,TRBJ1-3,.,TRBV29-1,CSVEYPPGAGNTIYF,TGCAGCGTTGAATATCCCCCAGGGGCTGGAAACACCATATATTTT
TRBD1,TRBJ1-5,.,TRBV15,CATSKVDRGPYIGNQPQHF,TGTGCCACCAGCAAGGTTGACAGGGGGCCATATATCGGCAATCAGCCCCAGCATTTT
TRBD2,TRBJ2-3,.,TRBV6-4,CASSAQGRGGPDTQYF,TGTGCCAGCAGTGCCCAGGGGCGGGGGGGCCCGGATACGCAGTATTTT
TRBD2,TRBJ2-5,once,TRBV10-2,CASSEPGLAQETQYF,TGCGCCAGCAGTGAACCCGGACTAGCCCAAGAGACCCAGTACTTC
.,TRBJ2-3,.,TRBV5-1,CASSLEGSTDTQYF,TGCGCCAGCAGCTTGGAGGGGAGCACAGATACGCAGTATTTT
.,TRBJ1-2,.,TRBV5-5,CASSLANRAGYGYTF,TGTGCCAGCAGCTTGGCCAACAGGGCGGGCTATGGCTACACCTTC
TRBD1,TRBJ1-6,.,TRBV9,CASSVSGQGNSPLHF,TGTGCCAGCAGCGTCTCGGGACAGGGAAATTCACCCCTCCACTTT
.,TRBJ2-3,.,TRBV19,CASSLRVSTDTQYF,TGTGCCAGTAGTCTTCGGGTTAGCACAGATACGCAGTATTTT
.,TRBJ2-2,.,TRBV4-2,CASSPRNPGENTGELFF,TGTGCCAGCAGCCCCCGAAACCCAGGGGAAAACACCGGGGAGCTGTTTTTT
.,TRBJ2-2,.,TRBV7-2,CASSPSLTGELFF,TGTGCCAGCAGCCCTAGCCTCACCGGGGAGCTGTTTTTT
.,TRBJ1-2,.,TRBV29-1,CSVVGGEYGYTF,TGCAGCGTAGTCGGGGGGGAATATGGCTACACCTTC
.,TRBJ2-1,.,TRBV6-1,CASSELRGVGWFF,TGTGCCAGCAGTGAACTACGGGGTGTAGGGTGGTTCTTC
.,TRBJ1-1,.,TRBV5-1,CASSSHTTLIATEAFF,TGCGCCAGCAGCTCCCATACCACGCTGATAGCCACTGAAGCTTTCTTT
.,TRBJ2-1,.,TRBV7-2,CASSLVGGASYNEQFF,TGTGCCAGCAGCTTAGTAGGTGGGGCCTCCTACAATGAGCAGTTCTTC
TRBD1,TRBJ2-7,.,TRBV5-6,CASSSLYRGRYEQYF,TGTGCCAGCAGCTCGCTTTACAGGGGTCGATACGAGCAGTACTTC
.,TRBJ2-5,.,TRBV19,CATQDSLTPQETQYF,TGTGCCACCCAGGACAGCCTAACACCACAAGAGACCCAGTACTTC
.,TRBJ1-6,.,TRBV5-4,CASSLPDSPLHF,TGTGCCAGCAGCTTGCCAGATTCACCCCTCCACTTT
.,TRBJ2-3,once,TRBV6-2/TRBV6-3,CASSYNFGRASGEPSTDTQYF,TGTGCCAGCAGTTACAATTTTGGAAGGGCCTCGGGGGAGCCGAGCACAGATACGCAGTATTTT
.,TRBJ1-3,.,TRBV28,CASSHRTPNSGNTIYF,TGTGCCAGCAGTCACCGGACACCCAACTCTGGAAACACCATATATTTT
.,TRBJ1-1,once,TRBV3-1/TRBV3-2,CASNLRGGMNTEAFF,TGTGCCAGCAACCTCCGGGGGGGTATGAACACTGAAGCTTTCTTT
.,TRBJ1-2,.,TRBV5-8,CASSWSYDVIGYTF,TGTGCCAGCAGCTGGAGTTATGACGTAATCGGCTACACCTTC
TRBD1,TRBJ1-1,.,TRBV5-5,CASNIQGAYTEAFF,TGTGCCAGCAACATACAGGGGGCGTACACTGAAGCTTTCTTT
.,TRBJ1-2,.,TRBV15,CATSRAVESYGYTF,TGTGCCACCAGCAGAGCCGTGGAGTCCTATGGCTACACCTTC
.,TRBJ2-1,once,TRBV18,CASSPDIDNEQFF,TGTGCCAGCTCACCCGACATCGACAATGAGCAGTTCTTC